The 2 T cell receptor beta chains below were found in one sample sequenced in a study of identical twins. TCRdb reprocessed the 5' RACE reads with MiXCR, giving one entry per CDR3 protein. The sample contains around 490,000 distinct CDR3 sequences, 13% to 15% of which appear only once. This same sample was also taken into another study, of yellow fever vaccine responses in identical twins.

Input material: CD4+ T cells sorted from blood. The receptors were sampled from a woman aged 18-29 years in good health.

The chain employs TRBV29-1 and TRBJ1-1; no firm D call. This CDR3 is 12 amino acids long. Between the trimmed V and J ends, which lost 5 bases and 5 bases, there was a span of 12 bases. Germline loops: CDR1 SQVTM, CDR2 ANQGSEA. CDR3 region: CSVWRGQTEAFF. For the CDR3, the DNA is TGCAGCGTTTGGCGTGGTCAGACTGAAGCTTTCTTT.

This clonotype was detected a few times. The CDR3 bases are TGTGCCAGCAGTTTACTCGGGACTAGCGGGATTTCTTCCTACGAGCAGTACTTC. Its translation: CASSLLGTSGISSYEQYF. This sequence joins TRBV28 and TRBJ2-7, with 13 bases identical to TRBD2. The J segment lost 1 base and the V segment lost 2 bases, leaving 8 bases of the junction unmatched. Germline CDR1 reads MDHEN; CDR2 reads SYDVKM. The CDR3 has 18 residues. Based on the CDR3 plus reference TRBV28 and TRBJ2-7, the full variable domain is DVKVTQSSRYLVKRTGEKVFLECVQDMDHENMFWYRQDPGLGLRLIYFSYDVKMKEKGDIPEGYSVSREKKERFSLILESASTNQTSMYLCASSLLGTSGISSYEQYFGPGTRLTVT.